The 27 T cell receptor beta chains given below trace back to one sample, sequenced in a study of blood T cell repertoires in COVID-19. The table came from immunoSEQ multiplex PCR; TCRdb's copy has only in-frame clones and leaves some out. The sample comprises 150,000 to 200,000 clones, about 90% of which are singletons, and about 0.66% rests with the top ten. Sequencing was done on a sample of peripheral blood. The receptors were sampled from a man aged 50 to 60 with acute or convalescent COVID-19.

This chain joins TRBV18 and TRBJ1-2, with 9 bases fitting TRBD1. The germline gives CDR1 KGHSH, CDR2 LQKENI. V lost 3 bases to trimming and J lost 4 bases; unmatched junction nucleotides: 0. CDR3 length: 13 amino acids. The CDR3 region has the DNA TGTGCCAGCTCACCGGACAGGGGCTATGGCTACACCTTC. Translated: CASSPDRGYGYTF.

The gene calls are TRBV27 and TRBJ2-3; D might be TRBD2 (7 bases). Between the trimmed V and J ends, which lost 3 bases and 4 bases, there was a span of 14 bases. Germline assignment: CDR1 MNHEY and CDR2 SMNVEV (reference sequence). The CDR3 length is 15 residues. The CDR3 nucleotides read TGTGCCAGCAGTTTTAGTGGGGGGGCAGCAGATACGCAGTATTTT. Protein product: CASSFSGGAADTQYF.

V usage is TRBV19 and J usage is TRBJ1-5; D may be TRBD1 (6 bases). The ends were cut back, 3 bases at V and 7 bases at J, with 16 bases in the middle. The CDR3 is 15 amino acids. The germline V gene encodes CDR1 LNHDA and CDR2 SQIVND (reference sequence). The CDR3 region has the DNA TGTGCCAGTAGTATCGACAGGCCCCTGGGGCAGCCCCAGCATTTT. Translated, it gives CASSIDRPLGQPQHF.

The rearrangement links TRBV7-9 to TRBJ1-2; 7 bases agree with TRBD1. Trimming at V came to 5 bases and at J to 3 bases, leaving 9 bases not matched to a gene. Per the germline V gene, CDR1 is SEHNR and CDR2 is FQNEAQ (reference sequence). CDR3 length: 15 residues. Here the CDR3 reads CASSRPDREDYGYTF. The CDR3 DNA reads TGTGCCAGCAGCCGGCCAGACAGGGAGGACTATGGCTACACCTTC.

The chain uses TRBV4-2 and TRBJ2-2; 7 bases align to TRBD1. The CDR3 extends over 17 amino acids. The junction had 7 bases not matched to a gene; V was cut back by 2 bases and J by 1 base. Germline V CDR1 and CDR2: LGHNA, YNFKEQ. CDR3 nucleotide sequence: TGTGCCAGCAGCCAATCCCGGACAGGTCTGAACACCGGGGAGCTGTTTTTT. This translates into CASSQSRTGLNTGELFF.

The chain carries TRBV30 and TRBJ1-1, with 7 bases aligning to TRBD1. J gave up 3 bases and V 2 bases, and 6 bases lay outside the gene matches. The CDR3 runs 14 residues. Per the germline V gene, CDR1 is GTSNPN and CDR2 is SVGIG (reference sequence). The CDR3, as DNA: TGTGCCTGGAGTAACCGACAGGGAGACACTGAAGCTTTCTTT. This translates into CAWSNRQGDTEAFF.

The chain uses TRBV10-2 and TRBJ2-1, with D possibly matching TRBD1 (5 bases). The germline V gene has CDR1 WSHSY and CDR2 SAAADI. V was shortened by 3 bases and J by 2 bases, with 8 bases between the two germline ends. This CDR3 is 14 amino acids long. The CDR3 reads CASSDRVTYNEQFF. The CDR3 bases are TGCGCCAGCAGTGACAGGGTCACCTACAATGAGCAGTTCTTC.

The rearrangement links TRBV27 to TRBJ2-5, with 9 bases that match TRBD2. V dropped 5 bases and J dropped 10; count of bases not matched to a gene: 11. The CDR3 contains 14 residues. Germline V lookup: CDR1 MNHEY, CDR2 SMNVEV (reference sequence). This CDR3 is CASSPSGTSKDQYF. The CDR3 DNA reads as TGTGCCAGCAGTCCATCCGGGACTAGCAAAGACCAGTACTTC.

J is TRBJ2-3 and V is TRBV7-3; D not resolved. This CDR3 is built from 14 residues. Per the germline V gene, CDR1 is SGHTA and CDR2 is FQGTGA. V was trimmed by 4 bases and J by 0 bases, leaving 8 bases between them. The DNA of the CDR3 is TGTGCCAGCAGCTCCCGACATAGCACAGATACGCAGTATTTT. This gives the protein CASSSRHSTDTQYF.

The V gene is TRBV10-1, the J gene TRBJ2-5, with 9 bases aligning to TRBD1. The CDR3 runs to 16 residues. Germline V gene sequence: CDR1 WNHNN, CDR2 SYGVQD (reference sequence). The junction had 8 bases not matched to a gene; V was cut back by 4 bases and J by 2 bases. The CDR3 sequence is CASSAGQGKLQETQYF. Here the CDR3 DNA reads TGCGCCAGCAGTGCCGGACAGGGGAAACTACAAGAGACCCAGTACTTC.

The chain recombines TRBV24-1 with TRBJ2-2; D is possibly TRBD2 (5 bases). Germline lookup yields CDR1 KGHDR and CDR2 SFDVKD. Trimming cost V 8 bases and J 4 bases, with 16 bases left between them. CDR3 length: 15 residues. The CDR3: CATKEGTRGTGELFF. The CDR3 DNA is TGTGCCACCAAAGAAGGCACTCGGGGCACCGGGGAGCTGTTTTTT.

The CDR3 DNA reads as TGTGCCAGCAGGATTTACGACGGCGGGGGGGCGAATGAGCAGTTCTTC. This sequence encodes CASRIYDGGGANEQFF. V usage is TRBV27 and J usage is TRBJ2-1, with TRBD2 matching over 9 bases. The ends lost 6 bases at V and 7 bases at J; junction bases unmatched: 13. The CDR3 covers 16 residues. Germline V gives CDR1 MNHEY, CDR2 SMNVEV (reference sequence).

The rearrangement uses TRBV6-5 and TRBJ1-2; D perhaps matches TRBD1 (5 bases). Per germline, CDR1 MNHEY and CDR2 SVGAGI. Trimming removed 3 bases at V and 4 bases at J, with 15 bases between. The CDR3 has 15 amino acids. CDR3 DNA sequence: TGTGCCAGCAGTTATTCGGGGGATGGTAGCTATGGCTACACCTTC. This translates into CASSYSGDGSYGYTF.

The gene calls are TRBV6-5 and TRBJ2-2, with D perhaps TRBD2 (5 bases). Germline V CDR1 and CDR2: MNHEY, SVGAGI. There are 15 residues in the CDR3. Trimming removed 2 bases from V and 4 bases from J, with 11 bases in between. CDR3 sequence: CASSYGLAFTGELFF. The CDR3 DNA is TGTGCCAGCAGTTACGGTTTAGCGTTCACCGGGGAGCTGTTTTTT.

The chain has TRBV6-5 and TRBJ2-7; D is perhaps TRBD2 (5 bases). The germline CDR1 and CDR2 sequences are MNHEY and SVGAGI. Trimming took off 10 bases at V and 6 bases at J, with 16 bases between the two ends. There are 12 residues in the CDR3. The CDR3 sequence is CATTTGIPEQYF. For the CDR3, the DNA is TGTGCCACCACGACGGGAATCCCCGAGCAGTACTTC.

This sequence joins TRBV7-2 and TRBJ1-4; maybe TRBD1 (5 bases). The CDR3 loop spans 14 amino acids. The germline V gene has CDR1 SGHTA and CDR2 FQGNSA. The V end was cut by 3 bases, the J end by 7 bases, with 12 bases between. DNA for the CDR3: TGTGCCAGCAGCTTCCTCACGGGGGGTGAAAAACTGTTTTTT. Translated, it gives CASSFLTGGEKLFF.

The chain is built from TRBV10-3 and TRBJ2-5; maybe TRBD2 (6 bases). V dropped 5 bases and J dropped 5 bases, with 12 bases sitting between them. The CDR3 runs to 13 residues. Germline-derived CDR1 and CDR2 are ENHRY and SYGVKD. This chain's CDR3 is CAISTGVGETQYF. The DNA of the CDR3 is TGTGCCATCAGTACGGGGGTCGGGGAGACCCAGTACTTC.

The chain joins TRBV27 to TRBJ1-4; 12 bases line up with TRBD1. The CDR3 spans 17 residues. Trimming took 2 bases from V and 13 from J; bases not matched to a gene: 14. The V gene's germline CDR1 is MNHEY and CDR2 SMNVEV (reference sequence). This CDR3 reads CASSLKGDRGPLGILFF. In nucleotides, the CDR3 is TGTGCCAGCAGTTTAAAAGGGGACAGGGGGCCCTTGGGGATACTGTTTTTT. Looking up the rest from reference TRBV27 and TRBJ1-4 gives the full variable domain: EAQVTQNPRYLITVTGKKLTVTCSQNMNHEYMSWYRQDPGLGLRQIYYSMNVEVTDKGDVPEGYKVSRKEKRNFPLILESPSPNQTSLYFCASSLKGDRGPLGILFFGSGTQLSVL.

The chain links TRBV5-4 to TRBJ2-7; 8 bases agree with TRBD2. Trimming at V came to 1 base and at J to 1 base, leaving 4 bases not matched to a gene. CDR1 and CDR2 from the germline V gene are SGHNT and YYREEE (reference sequence). CDR3 length: 15 amino acids. The DNA of the CDR3 is TGTGCCAGCAGCTTGTTTAGCGGGGCTTCCTACGAGCAGTACTTC. Translated: CASSLFSGASYEQYF.

The chain uses TRBV30 and TRBJ1-2; the D is unclear. The CDR3 extends over 13 amino acids. Trimming left V 4 bases short and J 5 bases short, with 14 bases between. CDR1 is GTSNPN, CDR2 SVGIG, per germline (reference sequence). Here the CDR3 DNA reads TGTGCCTGGATACGAGTGTTCGAGTATGGCTACACCTTC. Its translation is CAWIRVFEYGYTF.

The chain has TRBV18 and TRBJ1-1, with D perhaps TRBD1 (6 bases). This CDR3 has 17 residues. Germline V gives CDR1 KGHSH, CDR2 LQKENI. V lost 3 bases and J lost 6, with 23 bases in between. The CDR3 coding sequence is TGTGCCAGCTCACCCCCGAGGGGGGCCGGGGGGCCACCTGAAGCTTTCTTT. It yields the protein CASSPPRGAGGPPEAFF.

V usage is TRBV12-3 or TRBV12-4 and J usage is TRBJ1-2; D not certain. V lost 5 bases to trimming and J lost 8 bases, with 15 bases between them. This CDR3 comprises 13 residues. CDR3 bases: TGTGCCAGCAGTACGGGTTTTACGCGCGGCTACACCTTC. Protein sequence: CASSTGFTRGYTF.

V is TRBV4-1 and J is TRBJ2-1; TRBD2 agrees at 9 bases. The junction had 9 bases not matched to a gene; V was cut back by 0 bases and J by 6 bases. Germline values: CDR1 MGHRA, CDR2 YSYEKL. CDR3 length: 17 residues. The CDR3 reads CASSQDLDSGSPNEQFF. CDR3 sequence (DNA): TGCGCCAGCAGCCAAGATCTGGATAGCGGGAGCCCCAATGAGCAGTTCTTC.

The chain combines TRBV7-9 with TRBJ2-2; D remains unclear. Per the germline V gene, CDR1 is SEHNR and CDR2 is FQNEAQ (reference sequence). The CDR3 length is 16 residues. V lost 2 bases and J 5 bases, leaving 15 bases between the germline ends. The CDR3 nucleotides read TGTGCCAGCAGCTTACTTTTGGCCCGAGGTACCGGGGAGCTGTTTTTT. Translation: CASSLLLARGTGELFF.

The chain carries TRBV28 and TRBJ2-4; TRBD2 agrees at 9 bases. Germline V gene lookup returns CDR1 MDHEN and CDR2 SYDVKM. The CDR3 sequence is 17 residues long. V lost 5 bases to trimming and J lost 0 bases; unmatched junction nucleotides: 8. CDR3 nucleotides: TGTGCCAGCAGTCCGATGACTAGCGGCCTAGCCAAAAACATTCAGTACTTC. Translated: CASSPMTSGLAKNIQYF. Supplemented by reference TRBV28 and TRBJ2-4, the full variable domain reads DVKVTQSSRYLVKRTGEKVFLECVQDMDHENMFWYRQDPGLGLRLIYFSYDVKMKEKGDIPEGYSVSREKKERFSLILESASTNQTSMYLCASSPMTSGLAKNIQYFGAGTRLSVL.

The V and J genes are TRBV19 and TRBJ2-1; TRBD2 matches 11 bases. In germline, CDR1 is LNHDA, CDR2 SQIVND (reference sequence). V lost 6 bases to trimming and J lost 2 bases; unmatched junction nucleotides: 6. The CDR3 covers 16 residues. CDR3 region: CASRGSGRAPYNEQFF. In nucleotides, the CDR3 is TGTGCCAGTAGGGGTAGCGGGAGGGCCCCCTACAATGAGCAGTTCTTC.

J is TRBJ1-1 and V is TRBV27; tentatively, D is TRBD1 (5 bases). V was shortened by 2 bases and J by 5 bases, with 18 bases between the two germline ends. This CDR3 contains 16 residues. CDR1 is MNHEY and CDR2 is SMNVEV in the germline V gene (reference sequence). The CDR3 DNA reads TGTGCCAGCAGTTTAACGTGGGCAAGGGGTAGGACTGAAGCTTTCTTT. It encodes CASSLTWARGRTEAFF.